Sequencing of this T cell receptor beta chain was carried out in a study of long-term antiretroviral therapy in people with HIV. General study points: Repertoires looked antigen-experienced, with only a slight naive shift after ART. Neither ART adherence, viral resistance nor therapy changes were documented. Clones showing expansion before ART dominated the repertoire at all time points.

In the case of this clone: The target antigen is unknown.

The samples comprised about 0.85-11 million cryopreserved PBMC ahead of DNA extraction. The V gene lost 6 bases and the J gene lost 11 bases, with 16 bases spanning the gap. The CDR3 runs to 12 residues. From germline, CDR1 is LNHDA and CDR2 SQIVND (reference sequence). Samples were assayed with immunoSEQ v3.0 at survey level. The data were produced by immunoSEQ multiplex PCR, yet TCRdb's version contains in-frame clones alone and is incomplete. The repertoire consists of more than 10,000 clones, with more than 80% occurring once and the leading ten covering 15% to 20%. This clonotype was sampled from a man aged 35 to 55 with HIV. The J gene is TRBJ1-1, the V gene TRBV19; D gene uncertain. The sample was unsorted PBMCs, taken 3.4 years after starting antiretroviral therapy. The CDR3 sequence: CASRTEGAAAFF. In DNA form, the CDR3 reads TGTGCCAGTAGAACAGAGGGCGCGGCGGCTTTCTTT.